Listed below are T cell receptor beta chains from one sample, sequenced in a study of cytomegalovirus exposure and HLA in healthy donors. Generated by immunoSEQ multiplex PCR, the TCRdb table keeps only in-frame clones and is missing some. The data hold approximately 240,000 clones, with 82% observed a single time. Sequencing input: PBMCs. The source of these receptors is a woman between 35 and 50 years old in good health and CMV-seropositive. CDR3s include the opening cysteine and the closing phenylalanine or tryptophan. Fields, in order: D gene, clone size, V gene, J gene, CDR3 protein, CDR3 DNA. A D gene is named only where the DNA matches it firmly. The size of a clone is reported for some rows only, either as once, few or many, or as a class for expanded clones.

D: TRBD1; size: .; V: TRBV12-5; J: TRBJ2-5; CDR3: CASGPGTGRETQYF; DNA: TGTGCTAGTGGCCCCGGGACAGGCCGAGAGACCCAGTACTTC
D: .; size: .; V: TRBV15; J: TRBJ1-4; CDR3: CATSRDRFNEKLFF; DNA: TGTGCCACCAGCAGAGATCGGTTTAATGAAAAACTGTTTTTT
D: .; size: .; V: TRBV7-6; J: TRBJ2-7; CDR3: CASSLVPGPAVREQYF; DNA: TGTGCCAGCAGCTTAGTCCCGGGTCCCGCGGTGAGGGAGCAGTACTTC
D: .; size: .; V: TRBV9; J: TRBJ2-6; CDR3: CASSTGGPGANVLTF; DNA: TGTGCCAGCAGCACCGGGGGGCCTGGGGCCAACGTCCTGACTTTC
D: TRBD1; size: once; V: TRBV9; J: TRBJ1-1; CDR3: CASSALTGVATEAFF; DNA: TGTGCCAGCAGCGCCCTGACAGGGGTGGCCACTGAAGCTTTCTTT
D: .; size: .; V: TRBV7-2; J: TRBJ2-3; CDR3: CASSPRDTQYF; DNA: TGTGCCAGCAGCCCACGGGATACGCAGTATTTT
D: .; size: .; V: TRBV7-2; J: TRBJ2-7; CDR3: CASSLAAGMSYEQYF; DNA: TGTGCCAGCAGCTTAGCGGCAGGGATGTCGTACGAGCAGTACTTC
D: .; size: .; V: TRBV19; J: TRBJ1-6; CDR3: CASSLGQANSPLHF; DNA: TGTGCCAGTAGTTTGGGACAAGCAAATTCACCCCTCCACTTT
D: .; size: .; V: TRBV19; J: TRBJ1-2; CDR3: CASSSNRATSYGYTF; DNA: TGTGCCAGTAGTTCCAACAGGGCCACTAGCTATGGCTACACCTTC
D: .; size: .; V: TRBV5-6; J: TRBJ2-5; CDR3: CASSFLGRSRISYEQYF; DNA: TGTGCCAGCAGCTTCTTGGGTAGGTCTAGGATAAGCTACGAGCAATACTTC
D: .; size: .; V: TRBV19; J: TRBJ2-2; CDR3: CASFFGGEVFAGELFF; DNA: TGTGCTAGTTTTTTCGGAGGTGAGGTCTTTGCCGGGGAGCTGTTTTTT
D: .; size: .; V: TRBV4-1; J: TRBJ2-1; CDR3: CASSQSGATYNEQFF; DNA: TGCGCCAGCAGCCAATCGGGAGCGACCTACAATGAGCAGTTCTTC
D: .; size: few; V: TRBV30; J: TRBJ1-2; CDR3: CAWSVALYGYTF; DNA: TGTGCCTGGAGTGTGGCCCTCTATGGCTACACCTTC
D: .; size: few; V: TRBV7-2; J: TRBJ2-1; CDR3: CASSRGLSTLTDEQFF; DNA: TGTGCCAGCAGCAGGGGACTCTCGACACTTACGGATGAGCAGTTCTTC
D: .; size: .; V: TRBV2; J: TRBJ1-1; CDR3: CASDAHRAPEAFF; DNA: TGTGCCAGCGACGCCCACAGGGCTCCTGAAGCTTTCTTT
D: TRBD1; size: .; V: TRBV5-1; J: TRBJ1-1; CDR3: CASSVGQGALNTEAFF; DNA: TGCGCCAGCAGCGTAGGACAGGGGGCTTTGAACACTGAAGCTTTCTTT
D: .; size: .; V: TRBV4-1; J: TRBJ1-1; CDR3: CASSQGLASEAFF; DNA: TGCGCCAGCAGCCAAGGTCTAGCCAGTGAAGCTTTCTTT
D: .; size: once; V: TRBV4-2; J: TRBJ1-1; CDR3: CASSPNLRGSYTEAFF; DNA: TGTGCCAGCAGCCCTAACCTTAGGGGCTCCTACACTGAAGCTTTCTTT
D: TRBD2; size: .; V: TRBV11-2; J: TRBJ2-3; CDR3: CASLGGSWTDTQYF; DNA: TGTGCCAGCCTCGGCGGGAGCTGGACAGATACGCAGTATTTT
D: .; size: .; V: TRBV19; J: TRBJ2-7; CDR3: CASSTPEGVEQYF; DNA: TGTGCCAGTAGTACCCCGGAGGGCGTCGAGCAGTACTTC
D: TRBD2; size: .; V: TRBV27; J: TRBJ2-7; CDR3: CASSLLAGGRKDEQYF; DNA: TGTGCCAGCAGTTTACTAGCGGGGGGCCGTAAGGACGAGCAGTACTTC
D: .; size: .; V: TRBV6-5; J: TRBJ1-3; CDR3: CASSWGPGNTIYF; DNA: TGTGCCAGCAGTTGGGGGCCCGGAAACACCATATATTTT
D: .; size: .; V: TRBV5-1; J: TRBJ1-1; CDR3: CASSLGHMEVNTEAFF; DNA: TGCGCCAGCAGCTTGGGACACATGGAGGTGAACACTGAAGCTTTCTTT
D: .; size: once; V: TRBV4-2; J: TRBJ2-2; CDR3: CASSSKRDTGELFF; DNA: TGTGCCAGCAGCTCTAAGAGGGACACCGGGGAGCTGTTTTTT
D: .; size: few; V: TRBV9; J: TRBJ1-1; CDR3: CASSVGQMNTEAFF; DNA: TGTGCCAGCAGCGTAGGGCAGATGAACACTGAAGCTTTCTTT
D: .; size: .; V: TRBV12-5; J: TRBJ1-1; CDR3: CASGLANNEAFF; DNA: TGTGCTAGTGGTTTGGCAAACAATGAAGCTTTCTTT
D: TRBD1; size: .; V: TRBV19; J: TRBJ1-1; CDR3: CASSISAGGFAEAFF; DNA: TGTGCCAGTAGTATCAGTGCAGGGGGTTTCGCTGAAGCTTTCTTT
D: .; size: few; V: TRBV5-4; J: TRBJ1-4; CDR3: CASSSNSNEKLFF; DNA: TGTGCCAGCAGCTCTAACAGTAATGAAAAACTGTTTTTT
D: TRBD1; size: .; V: TRBV4-1; J: TRBJ1-5; CDR3: CASSSRDRGTTSNQPQHF; DNA: TGCGCCAGCAGCTCCCGGGACAGGGGAACTACTAGCAATCAGCCCCAGCATTTT
D: .; size: .; V: TRBV4-3; J: TRBJ2-4; CDR3: CASSLDIKNIQYF; DNA: TGCGCCAGCAGCTTGGACATCAAAAACATTCAGTACTTC
D: .; size: .; V: TRBV29-1; J: TRBJ1-3; CDR3: CSASRSGNTIYF; DNA: TGCAGCGCCTCGCGGTCTGGAAACACCATATATTTT
D: TRBD1; size: once; V: TRBV27; J: TRBJ1-5; CDR3: CATAGQGDQPQHF; DNA: TGTGCCACCGCGGGACAGGGGGATCAGCCCCAGCATTTT
D: TRBD1; size: .; V: TRBV4-2; J: TRBJ1-5; CDR3: CASSRTGIGNQPQHF; DNA: TGTGCCAGCAGTCGGACAGGGATTGGCAATCAGCCCCAGCATTTT
D: TRBD1; size: few; V: TRBV2; J: TRBJ2-3; CDR3: CASRWDRETDTQYF; DNA: TGTGCCAGCAGGTGGGACAGGGAAACAGATACGCAGTATTTT
D: TRBD1; size: few; V: TRBV28; J: TRBJ1-5; CDR3: CASSEPGQGYQPQHF; DNA: TGTGCCAGCAGTGAACCGGGACAGGGGTATCAGCCCCAGCATTTT
D: TRBD2; size: .; V: TRBV5-1; J: TRBJ2-7; CDR3: CASRINPSGDSYEQYF; DNA: TGCGCCAGCAGAATTAATCCTAGCGGGGACTCCTACGAGCAGTACTTC
D: .; size: .; V: TRBV7-6; J: TRBJ2-3; CDR3: CASSLFAESTDTQYF; DNA: TGTGCCAGCAGCTTATTTGCGGAAAGCACAGATACGCAGTATTTT
D: TRBD2; size: once; V: TRBV2; J: TRBJ2-7; CDR3: CASSAGGGSSYEQYF; DNA: TGTGCCAGCAGTGCAGGCGGGGGGTCCTCCTACGAGCAGTACTTC
D: TRBD2; size: .; V: TRBV6-6; J: TRBJ2-5; CDR3: CASSVAGGPETQYF; DNA: TGTGCCAGCAGTGTGGCGGGGGGGCCAGAGACCCAGTACTTC
D: TRBD1; size: .; V: TRBV4-3; J: TRBJ1-1; CDR3: CASSQEGGWTGGTEAFF; DNA: TGCGCCAGCAGCCAAGAAGGAGGGTGGACAGGGGGGACTGAAGCTTTCTTT
D: .; size: .; V: TRBV18; J: TRBJ2-3; CDR3: CASSAGSVNTQYF; DNA: TGTGCCAGCTCGGCGGGTAGCGTTAATACGCAGTATTTT
D: TRBD2; size: .; V: TRBV5-6; J: TRBJ2-7; CDR3: CASSSTSGSFEQYF; DNA: TGTGCCAGCAGTTCGACTAGCGGGAGTTTCGAGCAGTACTTC